This T cell receptor beta chain came from a study of regulatory T cells in long-lasting Graves disease. Relying on iRepertoire HTBI primers and Arm-PCR of CDR3 regions, the team built TCR beta libraries. MiXCR, applied by TCRdb to the multiplex PCR reads, yields one record per CDR3 protein. This sample has hundreds of thousands of distinct CDR3 sequences, with 21% found just once. Time point meaning: persistent/refractory GD, antithyroid drugs over 5 years with positive TRAb. RNA from PBMCs was the source of the TCR library. The sample was peripheral blood mononuclear cells (PBMCs), taken when the disease was refractory, from a patient treated with antithyroid drugs. This sequence was found in a female donor with Graves disease.

The CDR3 sequence is CASSPPVSNQPQHF. The CDR3 nucleotides are TGTGCCAGCTCACCACCGGTTAGCAATCAGCCCCAGCATTTT. The rearrangement uses TRBV18 and TRBJ1-5; D not resolved. V was pared by 0 bases and J by 0 bases, with 3 bases between. CDR1 and CDR2 from the germline V gene are KGHSH and LQKENI. The CDR3 totals 14 residues.